The clone carrying this T cell receptor (beta chain) was seen more than once but under ten times. Its antigen is not identified. This entry belongs to a study of identical twins. Study-level points and caveats: There was an excess of low generation probability in the out-of-frame alpha sequences that twins shared.

Germline V CDR1 and CDR2: MNHEY, SVGAGI. CDR3 length equals 16 residues. Unmatched junction bases numbered 11, after V lost 2 bases and J lost 5 bases. MiXCR, applied by TCRdb to the 5' RACE reads, yields one record per CDR3 protein. Of 420,000 or so distinct CDR3 sequences in the sample, about 18% were seen once. The source is a man aged 45-65 years in good health. The chain joins TRBV6-5 to TRBJ2-5; 7 positions match TRBD1. Sequenced: naive T cells sorted from blood. In DNA form, the CDR3 reads TGTGCCAGCAGTTACGGGGTGACAGGGAATGGGGAGACCCAGTACTTC. Translating it yields CASSYGVTGNGETQYF.